The rows below give T cell receptor beta chains drawn from one sample of a study of Ad26.COV2.S vaccination and SARS-CoV-2 variants. Assay: immunoSEQ multiplex PCR; the TCRdb copy retains only in-frame clones and omits some. The table has around 400,000 clones, roughly 80% seen once. Sequenced here: peripheral blood, sampled in a trial of Ad26.COV2.S vaccine versus placebo. These receptors came from a person between 18 and 59 years old who received the Ad26.COV2.S COVID-19 vaccine or a placebo. Each CDR3 is given with its conserved first and last residue. A D gene is named only where the DNA matches it firmly. For some rows the clone size is stated as once, few or many, or as a class when expanded; others skip it.

TRBJ2-1 | . | TRBV27 | TRBD2 | CASSPSASGRTYNEQFF | TGTGCCAGCAGTCCGTCGGCTAGCGGGAGGACCTACAATGAGCAGTTCTTC
TRBJ2-1 | . | TRBV10-3 | TRBD1 | CAITPSRGPYNEQFF | TGTGCCATCACCCCCTCGAGGGGGCCTTACAATGAGCAGTTCTTC
TRBJ1-4 | . | TRBV5-1 | . | CASSPVGGTNEKLFF | TGCGCCAGCAGCCCGGTCGGGGGAACTAATGAAAAACTGTTTTTT
TRBJ1-6 | . | TRBV11-3 | TRBD1 | CASSQDRGWSPLHF | TGTGCCAGCAGCCAAGACAGGGGGTGGTCACCCCTCCACTTT
TRBJ1-2 | . | TRBV6-5 | TRBD1 | CASSPGTGDGYGYTF | TGTGCCAGCAGCCCCGGGACAGGGGATGGGTATGGCTACACCTTC
TRBJ2-1 | . | TRBV10-2 | . | CASRDRSYNEQFF | TGCGCCAGCAGGGACAGATCCTACAATGAGCAGTTCTTC
TRBJ1-2 | . | TRBV2 | TRBD1 | CASTMTGTGSRGYTF | TGTGCCAGCACCATGACCGGGACAGGGTCCCGCGGCTACACCTTC
TRBJ1-1 | . | TRBV6-6 | . | CASSSHMGDTEAFF | TGTGCCAGCAGCTCCCATATGGGGGACACTGAAGCTTTCTTT
TRBJ2-2 | . | TRBV19 | . | CASSTPTVTGELFF | TGTGCCAGTAGTACTCCGACAGTTACCGGGGAGCTGTTTTTT
TRBJ2-2 | once | TRBV5-1 | . | CASSLGTGLSNTGELFF | TGCGCCAGCAGCTTGGGTACTGGACTCTCGAACACCGGGGAGCTGTTTTTT
TRBJ1-3 | . | TRBV29-1 | . | CSAGGGTKNTIYF | TGCAGCGCTGGGGGGGGAACTAAAAACACCATATATTTT
TRBJ1-1 | many | TRBV5-6 | . | CASRSTYGLTEAFF | TGTGCCAGCAGGTCCACTTATGGGTTGACTGAAGCTTTCTTT
TRBJ2-7 | . | TRBV28 | TRBD2 | CATRGEESYEQYF | TGTGCCACCCGGGGGGAGGAAAGCTACGAGCAGTACTTC
TRBJ2-7 | . | TRBV4-1 | . | CASSQPGRSSYEQYF | TGCGCCAGCAGCCAGCCGGGACGTAGCTCCTACGAGCAGTACTTC
TRBJ2-7 | . | TRBV18 | . | CASSPFSGDTYEQYF | TGTGCCAGCTCACCCTTTAGCGGAGACACCTACGAGCAGTACTTC
TRBJ2-1 | . | TRBV20-1 | TRBD2 | CSASPGLADEQFF | TGCAGTGCTAGTCCGGGACTAGCGGATGAGCAGTTCTTC
TRBJ2-6 | . | TRBV6-1 | TRBD1 | CASSEKGAAGANVLTF | TGTGCCAGCAGTGAAAAGGGGGCGGCTGGGGCCAACGTCCTGACTTTC
TRBJ1-1 | few | TRBV29-1 | . | CSGRGGLNTEAFF | TGCAGCGGGAGAGGTGGGTTGAACACTGAAGCTTTCTTT
TRBJ2-7 | . | TRBV2 | . | CASSESGYEQYF | TGTGCCAGCAGTGAGAGCGGCTACGAGCAGTACTTC
TRBJ2-5 | once | TRBV9 | . | CASSTHDGGSTETQYF | TGTGCCAGCAGCACCCACGATGGGGGATCCACAGAGACCCAGTACTTC
TRBJ2-7 | . | TRBV2 | . | CASKPLGTSEGDEQYF | TGTGCCAGCAAACCACTTGGGACTTCCGAGGGGGACGAGCAGTACTTC
TRBJ2-1 | . | TRBV7-9 | . | CASTRPSSYNEQFF | TGTGCCAGCACCCGACCCAGCTCCTACAATGAGCAGTTCTTC
TRBJ1-6 | few | TRBV19 | . | CASSAGQDNSPLHF | TGTGCCAGTAGTGCGGGACAAGATAATTCACCCCTCCACTTT
TRBJ1-5 | . | TRBV7-9 | . | CASSLANRNGNQPQHF | TGTGCCAGCAGCTTAGCTAACCGCAATGGCAATCAGCCCCAGCATTTT
TRBJ1-6 | few | TRBV20-1 | . | CSASRGSSYNSPLHF | TGCAGTGCTAGTAGGGGGAGCTCCTATAATTCACCCCTCCACTTT
TRBJ2-7 | . | TRBV6-5 | TRBD2 | CASSYPLASGYEQYF | TGTGCCAGCAGTTACCCCTTGGCTAGCGGGTACGAGCAGTACTTC
TRBJ1-4 | . | TRBV5-1 | TRBD1 | CASSGGDRVAPEKLFF | TGCGCCAGCAGCGGAGGCGACAGGGTGGCGCCCGAAAAACTGTTTTTT
TRBJ2-3 | few | TRBV11-3 | . | CASSSGTETDTQYF | TGTGCCAGCAGTTCCGGGACGGAGACAGATACGCAGTATTTT
TRBJ1-1 | . | TRBV11-3 | . | CASSLGGTGGAEAFF | TGTGCCAGCAGCTTAGGAGGTACGGGAGGCGCTGAAGCTTTCTTT
TRBJ2-2 | . | TRBV7-3 | . | CASSLMGAGERIRGELFF | TGTGCCAGCAGCTTAATGGGCGCCGGGGAACGTATCCGCGGGGAGCTGTTTTTT
TRBJ2-1 | . | TRBV6-5 | . | CASSSTGSHEQFF | TGTGCCAGCAGTTCGACAGGTAGTCATGAGCAGTTCTTC